Listed below are T cell receptor beta chains from one sample, sequenced in a study of regulatory T cells in long-lasting Graves disease. MiXCR, applied by TCRdb to the multiplex PCR reads, yields one record per CDR3 protein. The top ten hold approximately 12% of the sample, which has 400,000 to 450,000 distinct CDR3 sequences, roughly 15% seen once. A further study also used this sample, focusing on T cells in Graves' hyperthyroidism and ophthalmopathy.

Sequencing was performed on peripheral blood mononuclear cells (PBMCs), taken at new diagnosis, from a patient treated with antithyroid drugs. These receptors came from a woman younger than 45 with Graves disease. Each CDR3 is given with its conserved first and last residue. Each record gives: clone size, V gene, D gene, J gene, CDR3 protein, CDR3 DNA. The D gene is left open where the match is weak. Rows give clone size only sometimes, using once, few, many, or a class for an expanded clone.

>-|TRBV4-3|TRBD2|TRBJ2-1
CASSHLAGSGPASYNEQFF
TGCGCCAGCAGCCACCTAGCGGGGTCAGGACCCGCCTCCTACAATGAGCAGTTCTTC
>few|TRBV4-1|TRBD1|TRBJ2-1
CASSQEGQDPYNEQFF
TGCGCCAGCAGCCAAGAGGGACAGGACCCCTACAATGAGCAGTTCTTC
>many|TRBV9|-|TRBJ2-1
CASNRGAGGAYNEQFF
TGTGCCAGCAATAGGGGGGCAGGGGGGGCTTACAATGAGCAGTTCTTC
>-|TRBV9|TRBD1|TRBJ2-3
CASTPAGQGFTDTQYF
TGTGCCAGCACCCCAGCAGGACAGGGCTTCACAGATACGCAGTATTTT
>many|TRBV28|-|TRBJ1-1
CASKDGNTEAFF
TGTGCCAGCAAGGACGGGAACACTGAAGCTTTCTTT
>many|TRBV7-8|-|TRBJ1-2
CASSPGPANYGYTF
TGTGCCAGCAGCCCGGGACCTGCTAACTATGGCTACACCTTC
>few|TRBV29-1|-|TRBJ2-2
CSVPHTGELFF
TGCAGCGTCCCACACACCGGGGAGCTGTTTTTT
>many|TRBV30|-|TRBJ1-2
CAWSEAGPYGYTF
TGTGCCTGGAGTGAGGCAGGACCCTATGGCTACACCTTC
>many|TRBV9|-|TRBJ1-2
CASSAIEPPSDYGYTF
TGTGCCAGCAGCGCAATCGAACCCCCCAGCGACTATGGCTACACCTTC
>-|TRBV12-3/TRBV12-4|-|TRBJ1-5
CASSFQGSNQPQHF
TGTGCCAGCAGTTTTCAGGGGAGCAATCAGCCCCAGCATTTT
>many|TRBV20-1|-|TRBJ2-7
CSAAPPAVSSYEQYF
TGCAGTGCTGCCCCGCCAGCGGTGAGCTCCTACGAGCAGTACTTC
>many|TRBV7-2|-|TRBJ2-1
CASTPEVSATYNEQFF
TGTGCCAGCACCCCAGAAGTTAGCGCCACCTACAATGAGCAGTTCTTC
>few|TRBV7-6|-|TRBJ1-1
CASSLTKGGNTEAFF
TGTGCCAGCAGCTTGACGAAGGGTGGGAACACTGAAGCTTTCTTT
>-|TRBV19|-|TRBJ1-2
CASSIGGRPSDGYTF
TGTGCCAGTAGTATAGGAGGGAGGCCGTCGGATGGCTACACCTTC
>many|TRBV27|TRBD2|TRBJ2-5
CASSLSKGLAVQPQYF
TGTGCCAGCAGTTTAAGCAAGGGACTAGCGGTCCAGCCCCAGTACTTC
>-|TRBV28|-|TRBJ1-5
CASSSPIGGNQPQHF
TGTGCCAGCAGTAGTCCAATTGGGGGCAATCAGCCCCAGCATTTT
>many|TRBV27|-|TRBJ2-3
CASSPRDTYTDTQYF
TGTGCCAGCAGCCCCCGGGACACCTACACAGATACGCAGTATTTT
>many|TRBV5-1|TRBD1|TRBJ2-1
CASSQPGQGTNEQFF
TGCGCCAGCAGCCAACCGGGACAGGGTACGAATGAGCAGTTCTTC
>few|TRBV19|-|TRBJ2-3
CASSMGTDTQYF
TGTGCCAGTAGTATGGGCACAGATACGCAGTATTTT
>many|TRBV7-2|-|TRBJ2-3
CASSLGAGRITDTQYF
TGTGCCAGCAGCCTTGGGGCCGGGAGAATAACAGATACGCAGTATTTT
>-|TRBV5-1|TRBD1|TRBJ2-1
CASSWGQGSEQFF
TGCGCCAGCAGCTGGGGACAGGGGAGTGAGCAGTTCTTC
>many|TRBV6-1|TRBD1|TRBJ2-7
CASSSLADRGPEQYF
TGTGCCAGCAGCTCCTTGGCGGACAGGGGCCCCGAGCAGTACTTC
>many|TRBV20-1|-|TRBJ2-7
CSAIRDNYEQYF
TGCAGTGCTATCCGGGACAACTACGAGCAGTACTTC
>few|TRBV30|-|TRBJ1-6
CAWSGGSPLHF
TGTGCCTGGAGTGGTGGCTCACCCCTCCACTTT
>-|TRBV7-6|-|TRBJ1-6
CASTLLPINSPLHF
TGTGCCAGCACCCTCCTTCCTATTAATTCACCCCTCCACTTT
>many|TRBV19|-|TRBJ2-1
CASSIKTRPRDEQFF
TGTGCCAGTAGTATTAAGACTCGCCCGAGGGATGAGCAGTTCTTC
>few|TRBV3-1|-|TRBJ2-1
CAWQQGSSYNEQFF
TGTGCCTGGCAACAGGGAAGCTCCTACAATGAGCAGTTCTTC
>-|TRBV7-3|-|TRBJ1-4
CASSLSSLNEKLFF
TGTGCCAGCAGCTTATCCAGCCTTAATGAAAAACTGTTTTTT
>many|TRBV11-3|TRBD1|TRBJ2-5
CASSYSGQGQETQYF
TGTGCCAGCAGCTATTCGGGACAGGGCCAAGAGACCCAGTACTTC
>many|TRBV18|-|TRBJ1-5
CASSPESPTSSNQPQHF
TGTGCCAGCTCACCCGAGTCACCGACATCCAGCAATCAGCCCCAGCATTTT
>-|TRBV3-1|-|TRBJ1-4
CASSQEAWLGAGEDEKLFF
TGTGCCAGCAGCCAAGAGGCGTGGTTGGGAGCGGGGGAGGATGAAAAACTGTTTTTT
>many|TRBV27|TRBD2|TRBJ2-1
CASGLAGGYNEQFF
TGTGCCAGCGGACTAGCGGGAGGTTACAATGAGCAGTTCTTC
>many|TRBV12-3/TRBV12-4|-|TRBJ2-1
CASSLNRPLGRTPSSYNEQFF
TGTGCCAGCAGTCTCAACAGGCCCTTGGGTCGAACGCCTAGCTCCTACAATGAGCAGTTCTTC
>many|TRBV6-1|TRBD2|TRBJ2-7
CASSTRTSGRHEQYF
TGTGCCAGCAGTACCCGGACTAGCGGGAGGCACGAGCAGTACTTC
>many|TRBV6-5|-|TRBJ1-5
CASSYLSGRPQHF
TGTGCCAGCAGTTACCTATCCGGTAGGCCCCAGCATTTT